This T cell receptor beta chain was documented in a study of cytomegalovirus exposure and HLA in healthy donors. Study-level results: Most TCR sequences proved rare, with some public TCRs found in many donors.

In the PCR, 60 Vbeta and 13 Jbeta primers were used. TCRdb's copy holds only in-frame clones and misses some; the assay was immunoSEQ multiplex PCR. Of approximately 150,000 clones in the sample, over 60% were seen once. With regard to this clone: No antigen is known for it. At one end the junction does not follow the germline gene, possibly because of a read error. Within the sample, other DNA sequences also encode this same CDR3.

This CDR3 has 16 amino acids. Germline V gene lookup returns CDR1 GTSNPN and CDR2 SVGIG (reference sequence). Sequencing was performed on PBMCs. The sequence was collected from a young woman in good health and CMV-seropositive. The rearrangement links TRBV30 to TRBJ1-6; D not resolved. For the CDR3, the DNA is TGTGCCTGGAGTGTACAGCACAGCTCCTATAATTCCCCCCTCCACTTT. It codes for CAWSVQHSSYNSPLHF.